This is a list of T cell receptor beta chains from one sample in a study of post-analysis software for immune sequencing data. TCRdb fed the PCR reads into MiXCR, producing one record per CDR3 protein. The data show under 650,000 distinct CDR3 sequences, roughly two fifths seen once. The sequenced sample was blood. The receptor set was obtained from a girl under 18 with multiple sclerosis. Each CDR3 is given with its conserved first and last residue. The order of the fields is D gene, clone size, V gene, J gene, CDR3 DNA, CDR3 protein. D genes are given only for firm matches. Not every row has a clone size; where given, it reads once, few, many or a size class.

.	.	TRBV6-1	TRBJ2-2	TGTGCCAGCCGGACGGCTAACACCGGGGAGCTGTTTTTT	CASRTANTGELFF
TRBD2	few	TRBV5-1	TRBJ2-1	TGCGCCAGCAGCTTATCGGGGGGGCAGACTGAGCAGTTCTTC	CASSLSGGQTEQFF
TRBD1	.	TRBV7-2	TRBJ2-4	TGTGCCAGCAGCTTCCTAAACAGGGGCACCAAAAACATTCAGTACTTC	CASSFLNRGTKNIQYF
.	.	TRBV13	TRBJ2-7	TGTGCCAGCAGCTCCGGGTGGGGGGCACGCTCCTACGAGCAGTACTTC	CASSSGWGARSYEQYF
.	.	TRBV10-3	TRBJ2-1	TGTGCCATCGCCGACACAGGATACAATGAGCAGTTCTTC	CAIADTGYNEQFF
.	.	TRBV12-3/TRBV12-4	TRBJ2-5	TGTGCCAGCAGTGCGAGCGGGACCCAGTACTTC	CASSASGTQYF
.	.	TRBV29-1	TRBJ1-2	TGCAGCGTTGTGGGCCGGACAGCCTTTTGGAACGGCTACACCTTC	CSVVGRTAFWNGYTF
.	.	TRBV10-3	TRBJ1-1	TGTGCCATCAGTGAGTCCGAGGATACCACTGAAGCTTTCTTT	CAISESEDTTEAFF
.	.	TRBV5-1	TRBJ1-2	TGCGCCAGCAGCCTGGGACCGCCGAGGGAAAACTATGGCTACACCTTC	CASSLGPPRENYGYTF
.	many	TRBV21-1	TRBJ2-5	TGTGCCAGCAGGAAGGGGGAGACCCAGTACTTC	CASRKGETQYF
.	few	TRBV12-3/TRBV12-4	TRBJ2-1	TGTGCCAGCAGTTTGGTAGCAGCCCTTCACAATGAGCAGTTCTTC	CASSLVAALHNEQFF
.	.	TRBV13	TRBJ2-7	TGTGCCAGCAGCGCGAATCCCGGGACCAAAGCCTACGAGCAGTACTTC	CASSANPGTKAYEQYF
.	.	TRBV6-2/TRBV6-3	TRBJ2-1	TGTGCCAGCAGGCAGAGGGCAGGGTGGTGGTATGAGCAGTTCTTC	CASRQRAGWWYEQFF
.	few	TRBV10-3	TRBJ2-3	TGTGCCATCAGTGAGTCGTTTACGGGGAGCACAGATACGCAGTATTTT	CAISESFTGSTDTQYF
TRBD2	.	TRBV7-9	TRBJ2-1	TGTGCCAGCAGCCCTTCGGTGGCGGGAGGGGGGTCCTACAATGAGCAGTTCTTC	CASSPSVAGGGSYNEQFF
TRBD1	.	TRBV2	TRBJ1-2	TGTGCCATCCAGGGGGAGGATGGCTACACCTTC	CAIQGEDGYTF
.	.	TRBV6-5	TRBJ2-5	TGTGCCAGCAGTTTATCACTCGGGTCGATTCAAGAGACCCAGTACTTC	CASSLSLGSIQETQYF
TRBD1	.	TRBV5-1	TRBJ2-1	TGCGCCAGCAGCTACAGGACAGGGGCGGTGGACAATGAGCAGTTCTTC	CASSYRTGAVDNEQFF
.	.	TRBV5-4	TRBJ2-5	TGTGCCAGCAGCTTGGATCTCGGGAGCGAGACCCAGTACTTC	CASSLDLGSETQYF
TRBD2	.	TRBV10-3	TRBJ2-3	TGTGCCATCAGGACCGGGACTAGCGGTCGTTCTAGCACAGATACGCAGTATTTT	CAIRTGTSGRSSTDTQYF
.	.	TRBV30	TRBJ1-2	TGTGCCCAGAGGGGCAGCCGCGGCGGGGACACCTTC	CAQRGSRGGDTF
.	once	TRBV7-2	TRBJ2-5	TGTGCCAGCCTCCTAGGCTACCTCCAAGAGACGCAGTACTTC	CASLLGYLQETQYF
TRBD2	.	TRBV24-1	TRBJ2-5	TGTGCCACCTCAAAGACTAGCGGGAGTTCTGAGACCCAGTACTTC	CATSKTSGSSETQYF
TRBD1	.	TRBV14	TRBJ2-3	TGTGCCAGCAGCCACCTGGGACAGGCTAGCACAGATACGCAGTATTTT	CASSHLGQASTDTQYF
TRBD1	.	TRBV29-1	TRBJ1-2	TGCAGCGTAGGACCGGGACAGTTTTATACTAACTATGGCTACACCTTC	CSVGPGQFYTNYGYTF
.	.	TRBV4-1	TRBJ1-5	TGCACCAGCAGCCGAGGTGGGATCGCGGGGGTCGGCAATCAGCCCCAGCATTTT	CTSSRGGIAGVGNQPQHF
TRBD2	.	TRBV12-3/TRBV12-4	TRBJ2-2	TGTGCCAGCAGTTTTGGCGGGAGGGCGAACACCGGGGAGCTGTTTTTT	CASSFGGRANTGELFF
.	.	TRBV12-3/TRBV12-4	TRBJ2-7	TGTGCCAGCAGTTTAGAAGGGTGGCGGGGTTCCTACGAGCAGTACTTC	CASSLEGWRGSYEQYF
.	many	TRBV9	TRBJ2-1	TGTGCCAGCGAGAGGATCGGGTCCTACAATGAGCAGTTCTTC	CASERIGSYNEQFF
TRBD1	many	TRBV27	TRBJ2-2	TGTGCCAGCAGGACAGGGGACACCGGGGAGCTGTTTTTT	CASRTGDTGELFF
.	.	TRBV6-5	TRBJ2-2	TGTGCCAGCGGATTCAGGGTGCACGGGGAGCTGTTTTTT	CASGFRVHGELFF
TRBD1	.	TRBV5-1	TRBJ2-7	TGCGCCAGCGGAAAAACAGGGGGGCGTTACGAGCAGTACTTC	CASGKTGGRYEQYF
.	.	TRBV5-1	TRBJ2-5	TGCGCCAGCAGCTTGGGAGCTCCGGGACGTAGAGAAGAGACCCAGTACTTC	CASSLGAPGRREETQYF
TRBD1	.	TRBV13	TRBJ1-1	TGTGCCAGCAGCTTAGAAGGGGGCTCCTTGAACACTGAAGCTTTCTTT	CASSLEGGSLNTEAFF
.	few	TRBV20-1	TRBJ2-7	TGCAGTGCTAGAGATCTAGACAGGAGCTACGAGCAGTACTTC	CSARDLDRSYEQYF
TRBD1	few	TRBV10-3	TRBJ2-7	TGTGCCGCGGGCGGACAGGGAGAGGAGCAGTACTTC	CAAGGQGEEQYF
.	few	TRBV6-5	TRBJ2-7	TGTGCCAGCAGTTACTCGACGGTCCTCTCCTACGAGCAGTACTTC	CASSYSTVLSYEQYF
.	.	TRBV12-3/TRBV12-4	TRBJ2-1	TGTGCCAGCAGTTTAGCGAATCCTATCTCACGTAGCGGCCAGAGTGAGCAGTTCTTC	CASSLANPISRSGQSEQFF
.	.	TRBV27	TRBJ2-5	TGTGCCAGCAGTTTATACGGGGTTTGGACGGAGACCCAGTACTTC	CASSLYGVWTETQYF
.	few	TRBV28	TRBJ1-4	TGTGCCAGCAGTTTGGGGTTGGCTGAAAAACTGTTTTTT	CASSLGLAEKLFF
TRBD1	once	TRBV20-1	TRBJ2-7	TGCAGTGCACGGGGACAGGCAACCTACGAGCAGTACTTC	CSARGQATYEQYF
.	few	TRBV12-3/TRBV12-4	TRBJ2-7	TGTGCCAGCAGTTTGGGTCTTTGGGAGCAGTACTTC	CASSLGLWEQYF
TRBD2	.	TRBV6-6	TRBJ2-5	TGTGCCAGCAGTGAGACTAGCGGGAGTCGAGAGACCCAGTACTTC	CASSETSGSRETQYF
TRBD2	.	TRBV11-3	TRBJ2-5	TGTGCCAGCAGCTTTAGCGGGAGTTCCCCCAATGAGACCCAGTACTTC	CASSFSGSSPNETQYF
TRBD2	few	TRBV7-2	TRBJ2-7	TGTGCCAGCAGCCGGACTAGCATCGGCGAGCAGTACTTC	CASSRTSIGEQYF
.	few	TRBV6-2/TRBV6-3	TRBJ1-2	TGTGCCAGCAGACCTCAAACAGGGTCTGGCTACACCTTC	CASRPQTGSGYTF
.	.	TRBV20-1	TRBJ1-2	TGCAGTGCACCCAACTCGACATTCCGAGATTATGGCTACACCTTC	CSAPNSTFRDYGYTF